This T cell receptor beta chain stems from a study of siplizumab effects on memory and regulatory T cells. Sequencing of each sample assayed around 9.9 x 10^4 TCR templates. Repertoires were generated with immunoSEQ multiplex PCR, while TCRdb's copy carries only in-frame clones and drops some. This table holds around 94,000 clones, around 90% found once. The CDR3 spans 11 residues. Per the germline V gene, CDR1 is SQVTM and CDR2 is ANQGSEA. V gave up 3 bases and J gave up 6 bases, with 7 bases separating them. The study's findings and limits: Confirmatory evidence of suppressive function in proliferating siplizumab-culture Tregs was not obtained. Treg-derived clones made up an average of about 64% of mappable alloreactive CD4+ clones with siplizumab and 26.9% in controls. About 80-97% of proliferating CD4+ or CD8+ clones had no assignable naive or memory phenotype.

Details on this clone: Its target is unknown.

The TCR sequence derives from a human donor in good health. The sequenced material came from CD4+ T cells sorted from blood. This chain uses TRBV29-1 with TRBJ2-3; maybe TRBD2 (6 bases). CDR3 protein: CSVDREDTQYF. In nucleotides, the CDR3 is TGCAGCGTTGATCGGGAGGATACGCAGTATTTT.